One and the same sample provided the 8 T cell receptor beta chains below, sequenced in a study of T cell responses to AZD1222 COVID-19 vaccine. Clones were sequenced by immunoSEQ multiplex PCR, and TCRdb holds only the in-frame ones, with some missing. The table shows 150,000 to 200,000 clones, with 80% to 95% occurring only once. The specimen comprised peripheral blood, sampled on day 0 of AZD1222 vaccination. The receptors derive from an adult in good health.

The rearrangement links TRBV19 to TRBJ1-3; the D is unclear. This CDR3 comprises 16 residues. The germline V and J ends were trimmed by 5 bases and 4 bases, with 18 bases remaining between them. Germline assignment: CDR1 LNHDA and CDR2 SQIVND (reference sequence). The CDR3 region has the DNA TGTGCCAGTAGTTCCGAAGGGTGGTCTCTCGGAAACACCATATATTTT. It yields the protein CASSSEGWSLGNTIYF.

V usage is TRBV5-5 and J usage is TRBJ1-5; D is possibly TRBD1 (5 bases). From germline, CDR1 is SGHKS and CDR2 YYEKEE (reference sequence). The CDR3 totals 15 residues. V gave up 1 base and J gave up 3 bases, with 11 bases separating them. The CDR3: CASSLSLGDNQPQHF. The DNA of the CDR3 is TGTGCCAGCAGCTTGTCCTTAGGGGACAATCAGCCCCAGCATTTT.

The V and J genes are TRBV3-1 (or the pseudogene TRBV3-2) and TRBJ1-4, with D maybe TRBD1 (6 bases). Trimming took off 6 bases at V and 8 bases at J, with 10 bases between the two ends. The CDR3 runs to 12 residues. CDR1 is LGHDT and CDR2 is YNNKEL in the germline V gene (reference sequence). CDR3 protein: CASSHREEKLFF. The DNA of the CDR3 is TGTGCCAGCAGTCACAGGGAAGAAAAACTGTTTTTT.

V usage is TRBV3-1 (or the pseudogene TRBV3-2) and J usage is TRBJ1-2; 12 positions match TRBD1. There are 15 residues in the CDR3. CDR1 and CDR2 (germline): LGHDT, YNNKEL (reference sequence). V shed 4 bases, J shed 7 bases, and the junction held 7 bases outside the gene matches. Here the CDR3 DNA reads TGTGCCAGCAGCCTGGAAGGGACAGGGGGCAGTGGCTACACCTTC. This sequence encodes CASSLEGTGGSGYTF.

The V and J genes are TRBV19 and TRBJ2-2; D is possibly TRBD2 (6 bases). Germline CDR1 is LNHDA and CDR2 is SQIVND (reference sequence). The germline V and J ends were trimmed by 7 bases and 4 bases, with 19 bases remaining between them. The CDR3 sequence is 16 residues long. The CDR3 nucleotides read TGTGCCAGTATCCAGACTCCCGGGGGAGGCACCGGGGAGCTGTTTTTT. Its translation: CASIQTPGGGTGELFF.

This sequence joins TRBV5-1 and TRBJ1-2; no clear D. V dropped 0 bases and J dropped 4 bases, with 7 bases sitting between them. The CDR3 is made up of 13 amino acids. The germline V gene has CDR1 SGHRS and CDR2 YFSETQ. The CDR3 region is CASSLAQSYGYTF. CDR3 sequence (DNA): TGCGCCAGCAGCTTGGCGCAGAGCTATGGCTACACCTTC.

In its sample, this clone was seen a few times. The chain couples TRBV7-9 to TRBJ2-3; no firm D call. Trimming took off 7 bases at V and 2 bases at J, with 13 bases between the two ends. CDR1 and CDR2 from the germline V gene are SEHNR and FQNEAQ (reference sequence). The CDR3 is made up of 14 amino acids. DNA for the CDR3: TGTGCCAGCATTACTAACACCTACACAGATACGCAGTATTTT. Its translation is CASITNTYTDTQYF.

Regarding this clone: Relative to the germline gene, one junction end is altered; a read error may explain this. The chain employs TRBV30 and TRBJ2-2; the D gene could be TRBD1 or TRBD2 (5 bases each). CDR3 length equals 11 residues. Germline V gene data show CDR1 as GTSNPN and CDR2 as SVGIG (reference sequence). CDR3 DNA sequence: TGTGCCTGGAGTAGGGGAACTAGTAGCGCCTTT. Its protein product is CAWSRGTSSAF. Looking up the rest from reference TRBV30 and TRBJ2-2 gives the full variable domain: SQTIHQWPATLVQPVGSPLSLECTVEGTSNPNLYWYRQAAGRGLQLLFYSVGIGQISSEVPQNLSASRPQDRQFILSSKKLLLSDSGFYLCAWSRGTSSAFGEGSRLTVL.